This T cell receptor beta chain was recorded in a study of cytomegalovirus exposure and HLA in healthy donors. Study-level results: The majority of CMV-associated TCR beta chains were reported as apparently HLA-restricted in a later analysis. In vitro assays verified that a few CMV-associated chains recognized CMV antigens specifically. Indistinguishability led to the exclusion of some V segments, TRBV6-2 and TRBV6-3 included. The authors reported that TCR beta sequences could predict HLA-A and HLA-B alleles. These predictions were accurate for most subjects in the first cohort.

With 3 bases removed from V and 9 bases from J, the gap between germline ends came to 12 bases. The CDR3 is made up of 14 amino acids. Germline CDR1 KGHSH, CDR2 LQKENI. For this clone: Its specificity is unknown.

60 Vbeta and 13 Jbeta primers were used in PCR. Libraries were prepared by immunoSEQ multiplex PCR; TCRdb keeps only in-frame clonotypes and omits some of them. The sample shows 110,000 or so clones, 70% to 85% of them seen only once. The sample comprised PBMCs. The chain carries TRBV18 and TRBJ1-6; D is unclear. The TCR sequence derives from a woman under 30 in good health and CMV-seronegative. CDR3 sequence: CASSPDRWSSPLHF. Written as DNA, the CDR3 is TGTGCCAGCTCACCGGATCGTTGGAGTTCACCCCTCCACTTT.